The T cell receptor beta chain under discussion was sequenced for a study of blood T cell repertoires in COVID-19. In the study overall: COVID-19 samples from acute and convalescent phases originated in the United States, Italy and Spain. T cells, B-cell-depleted T cells, or PBMCs provided the cDNA or gDNA that served as material.

The CDR3 consists of 15 residues. V shed 6 bases, J shed 5 bases, and the junction held 4 bases outside the gene matches. In germline, CDR1 is SGHTA, CDR2 FQGNSA. This clone showed up just a few times. Methods used by the authors: Reference gene primer amplification yielded estimated nucleated cell counts. Data came from immunoSEQ multiplex PCR; TCRdb stores just in-frame clones and leaves some out. V and J calls and clone size come straight from that table; D and trimming were deduced from the DNA. The sample has 250,000 or so clones, 84% seen once. The sample comprised peripheral blood. The chain joins TRBV7-2 to TRBJ2-3; 14 nucleotides agree with TRBD2. The receptor was derived from a man aged 55 to 69 with acute or convalescent COVID-19. CDR3 region: CASRRGTSGRDTQYF. CDR3 coding DNA: TGTGCCAGCAGACGAGGGACTAGCGGGAGAGATACGCAGTATTTT. Full variable domain (outside the CDR3, taken from reference TRBV7-2 and TRBJ2-3): GAGVSQSPSNKVTEKGKDVELRCDPISGHTALYWYRQSLGQGLEFLIYFQGNSAPDKSGLPSDRFSAERTGGSVSTLTIQRTQQEDSAVYLCASRRGTSGRDTQYFGPGTRLTVL.